This TCR beta chain emerged from a study of response to subunit inactivated influenza vaccine. TCRdb independently ran MiXCR on the RT-PCR reads; one entry per CDR3 protein. Among about 540,000 distinct CDR3 sequences listed, under 30% were seen once. The CDR3 length is 17 residues. V dropped 4 bases and J dropped 9; count of bases not matched to a gene: 16. The germline V gene has CDR1 LGHNA and CDR2 YNFKEQ. The data were also submitted as part of a second study, on T cells expressing NK-cell markers. Per that paper: 5'RACE template switching built TCR beta cDNA with unique molecular identifiers. An anti-gamma-delta TCR antibody confined sorting to alpha-beta TCR T cells across several of the experiments.

The rearrangement links TRBV4-2 to TRBJ2-1; TRBD2 agrees at 9 bases. The sequence came from a man in his forties or fifties who received an inactivated influenza vaccine. Sequenced material: CD4+ T cells sorted from PBMCs, taken 11 to 12 days after vaccination. The CDR3 is CASSRPAGTSFVSEQFF. The DNA of the CDR3 is TGTGCCAGCAGCCGCCCGGCCGGGACTAGCTTCGTCAGTGAGCAGTTCTTC.